This TCR beta chain came from a study of CXCR3-negative and CXCR3-positive naive CD8 T cells. Points from the study as a whole: Comparably high diversity marked both naive subsets, whereas memory CD8+ cells had much lower diversity. Naive cells that were CXCR3-negative or CXCR3-positive used TRBV-TRBJ genes alike, while memory cells diverged.

Details on this clonotype: Its antigen is as yet unknown.

The study made its TRB cDNA libraries by 5' RACE, adding UMI labels. TCRdb re-called the 5' RACE reads, yielding one record per CDR3 amino acid sequence without DNA. The table lists about 43,000 distinct CDR3 sequences. The TCR originated in a human donor in good health. Some clones in this sample may be carry-over from other donors' samples. Sequencing was done on a sample of memory CD8+ T cells from blood.

Here the CDR3 reads CASSFLGPWEGNETQYF. This chain uses TRBV7-7 with TRBJ2-5; TCRdb's D gene call, TRBD2, goes unchecked for lack of DNA. The CDR3 sequence is 17 residues long. The germline V gene encodes CDR1 SSHAT and CDR2 FNYEAQ (reference sequence).